Each of the 19 T cell receptor beta chains below was sequenced from the same sample in a study of T cells in Graves' hyperthyroidism and ophthalmopathy. Researchers amplified the TCR beta CDR3 regions from RNA transcripts. First-round RT-PCR of the TCR CDR3 relied on the HTBI primer set. TCRdb re-called the multiplex PCR reads with MiXCR, one entry per CDR3 protein. Of fewer than 500,000 distinct CDR3 sequences detected, approximately 13% appear once; the ten largest clones hold about a fifth. Material: blood. The receptors come from a man aged 25 to 45 with Graves' hyperthyroidism that later progressed to Graves' ophthalmopathy.

This clonotype has a handful of counts. The gene calls are TRBV15 and TRBJ2-5; unclear D gene. The germline gives CDR1 LNHNV, CDR2 YYDKDF (reference sequence). This CDR3 comprises 15 residues. The V gene lost 3 bases and the J gene lost 1 base, with 12 bases spanning the gap. The CDR3 here is CATSRGSGFQETQYF. The CDR3 nucleotides are TGTGCCACCAGCAGGGGATCAGGTTTCCAAGAGACCCAGTACTTC.

At least ten counts were recorded for this clonotype. The J gene is TRBJ2-1, the V gene TRBV12-3 or TRBV12-4, with a tentative D call TRBD1 (6 bases). The V and J ends lost 4 bases and 0 bases respectively, with 10 bases between them. This CDR3 contains 15 residues. The CDR3 is CASSSQGISYNEQFF. In DNA form, the CDR3 reads TGTGCCAGCAGTTCACAGGGTATCTCCTACAATGAGCAGTTCTTC.

This clonotype was picked up many times. The chain employs TRBV7-9 and TRBJ2-3, with a weak D call TRBD1 (5 bases). CDR3 size: 13 residues. Deletions cut 5 bases from V and 2 bases from J, with 8 bases between. CDR1 is SEHNR, CDR2 FQNEAQ, per germline (reference sequence). CDR3 coding DNA: TGTGCCAGCAGCCGACAGAACACAGATACGCAGTATTTT. It is translated as CASSRQNTDTQYF.

This clonotype was detected many times. As the CDR3 is not closed by the conserved phenylalanine or tryptophan, this likely results from a read error. It is unclear where the CDR3 begins or ends on the DNA, so no DNA is shown, and the CDR3 is as TCRdb lists it. The V and J genes are TRBV3-1 and TRBJ1-2; TRBD1 is taken as the D call from the table, unchecked against the DNA. A total of 18 residues make up the CDR3, ends included. Germline assignment: CDR1 LGHDT and CDR2 YNNKEL (reference sequence). The CDR3 reads CASSHSTLRDRADYGYTV.

There are many counts of this clonotype. The chain joins TRBV7-2 to TRBJ1-2, with 8 bases that match TRBD1. Germline CDR1 is SGHTA and CDR2 is FQGNSA. V shed 3 bases and J 4 bases; nucleotides not matched to a gene: 1. The CDR3 sequence is 13 residues long. Here the CDR3 reads CASSFQGAYGYTF. The CDR3 DNA is TGTGCCAGCAGCTTTCAGGGGGCCTATGGCTACACCTTC.

In its sample, this clonotype was seen a few times. The chain uses TRBV29-1 and TRBJ2-5; 11 nucleotides line up with TRBD2. With V trimmed by 2 bases and J by 4 bases, 3 bases remained unmatched. CDR3 length: 14 residues. Germline V lookup: CDR1 SQVTM, CDR2 ANQGSEA. The CDR3 here is CSVELTSGGETQYF. The CDR3 DNA sequence: TGCAGCGTTGAATTAACTAGCGGGGGAGAGACCCAGTACTTC. Full variable domain (remainder filled in from reference TRBV29-1 and TRBJ2-5): SAVISQKPSRDICQRGTSLTIQCQVDSQVTMMFWYRQQPGQSLTLIATANQGSEATYESGFVIDKFPISRPNLTFSTLTVSNMSPEDSSIYLCSVELTSGGETQYFGPGTRLLVL.

As for this clonotype: A single base separates this from a much larger clone, so it may be a read error. V gene TRBV12-3 or TRBV12-4 combines with J gene TRBJ1-1, with D maybe TRBD1 (5 bases). The length of the CDR3 is 13 residues. The germline V and J ends were trimmed by 7 bases and 3 bases, with 12 bases remaining between them. The CDR3 spells CASTRQWDTEAFF. Written as DNA, the CDR3 is TGTGCCAGCACCCGACAGTGGGACACTGAAGCTTTCTTT.

Ten or more counts support this clonotype. The rearrangement joins TRBV12-3 or TRBV12-4 to TRBJ2-3, with unresolved D. CDR3 length: 14 residues. V lost 6 bases, J lost 2 bases, and 12 bases lay in between. In DNA form, the CDR3 reads TGTGCCAGCAGAGACCCTCGCGCCACAGATACGCAGTATTTT. Its protein is CASRDPRATDTQYF.

This clonotype was counted ten times or more. One junction end disagrees with the germline gene, perhaps due to a read error. The chain has TRBV6-1 and TRBJ2-1; 9 positions agree with TRBD1. The CDR3 spans 16 residues. Per the germline V gene, CDR1 is MNHNS and CDR2 is SASEGT. DNA for the CDR3: TGTGCCAGCAGAGAAGCCCGGGACAGGGAATACAATGAGCAGTTCTTC. Translated: CASREARDREYNEQFF.

This clonotype was recorded many times. This sequence joins TRBV6-1 and TRBJ2-7; TRBD1 matches 7 bases. Germline V gene data show CDR1 as MNHNS and CDR2 as SASEGT. The CDR3 loop spans 15 amino acids. The J segment lost 5 bases and the V segment lost 2 bases, leaving 9 bases of the junction unmatched. The CDR3 sequence is CASSETLRGPDEQYF. The CDR3 coding sequence is TGTGCCAGCAGTGAAACTCTTAGGGGGCCAGACGAGCAGTACTTC.

Ten or more counts support this clonotype. The chain joins TRBV12-3 or TRBV12-4 to TRBJ1-2; D is unresolved. Trimming stripped 2 bases from V and 7 bases from J, with 5 bases between. The CDR3 has 11 amino acids. CDR3 nucleotides: TGTGCCAGCAGTTTAAAGGGTGGCTACACCTTC. This encodes CASSLKGGYTF.

This clonotype was detected many times. The rearrangement joins TRBV28 to TRBJ2-7, with 9 bases fitting TRBD1. This CDR3 is 15 amino acids long. Trimming at V came to 5 bases and at J to 2 bases, leaving 7 bases not matched to a gene. Germline V gene sequence: CDR1 MDHEN, CDR2 SYDVKM. The CDR3 region is CASSPSGTGTYEQYF. The CDR3 coding sequence is TGTGCCAGCAGTCCCTCCGGGACAGGGACCTACGAGCAGTACTTC.

This clonotype has a count of ten or more. The chain couples TRBV3-1 to TRBJ2-3, with D maybe TRBD2 (5 bases). V lost 6 bases and J lost 1, with 11 bases in between. The CDR3 sequence is 14 residues long. Germline CDR1 and CDR2: LGHDT and YNNKEL (reference sequence). The CDR3 nucleotides read TGTGCCAGCAGTCACCTGCGGGGCACAGATACGCAGTATTTT. Protein sequence: CASSHLRGTDTQYF.

The table lists this clonotype with a few counts. The chain combines TRBV2 with TRBJ1-2, with a tentative D call TRBD1 (6 bases). This CDR3 comprises 14 residues. Trimming stripped 3 bases from V and 7 bases from J, with 15 bases between. Germline V lookup: CDR1 SNHLY, CDR2 FYNNEI. CDR3 loop: CASSEGAGARGYTF. CDR3 DNA: TGTGCCAGCAGTGAGGGGGCGGGGGCTCGTGGCTACACCTTC.

The table lists this clonotype with many counts. The chain recombines TRBV2 with TRBJ1-1; D unclear. CDR1 SNHLY and CDR2 FYNNEI come from the germline V gene. V was shortened by 7 bases and J by 0 bases, with 9 bases between the two germline ends. CDR3 length equals 13 residues. This CDR3 reads CASMRIMNTEAFF. Written as DNA, the CDR3 is TGTGCCAGCATGAGGATTATGAACACTGAAGCTTTCTTT.

This clonotype was observed a handful of times. The rearrangement uses TRBV29-1 and TRBJ1-1, with 7 nucleotides matching TRBD1. This CDR3 region has 13 residues. The junction had 12 bases not matched to a gene; V was cut back by 7 bases and J by 7 bases. Germline CDR1 and CDR2: SQVTM and ANQGSEA. CDR3 protein: CSDVTGRGDEAFF. CDR3 DNA sequence: TGCAGCGACGTGACAGGGAGGGGGGATGAAGCTTTCTTT. Using reference TRBV29-1 and TRBJ1-1 for the parts outside the CDR3, the full variable domain is SAVISQKPSRDICQRGTSLTIQCQVDSQVTMMFWYRQQPGQSLTLIATANQGSEATYESGFVIDKFPISRPNLTFSTLTVSNMSPEDSSIYLCSDVTGRGDEAFFGQGTRLTVV.

The table lists this clonotype with many counts. The junction departs from the called germline gene at one end, perhaps through a read error. The V and J genes are TRBV7-7 and TRBJ2-1; D may match TRBD1 or TRBD2 (6 bases each). The CDR3 runs to 14 residues. Looked up from germline, CDR1 is SSHAT and CDR2 is FNYEAQ (reference sequence). Here the CDR3 DNA reads TGTGCTAGCAGCCGAGGGGGGCCATACAATGAGCAGTTCTTC. It encodes CASSRGGPYNEQFF.

In this sample, this clonotype turned up many times. The V and J genes are TRBV4-1 and TRBJ1-2, with a weak D call TRBD1 (6 bases). The V end was cut by 2 bases, the J end by 6 bases, with 10 bases between. CDR3 length: 13 residues. CDR1 MGHRA and CDR2 YSYEKL come from the germline V gene. CDR3 in amino acids: CASSQQDSDGYTF. Here the CDR3 DNA reads TGCGCCAGCAGCCAACAGGACAGCGATGGCTACACCTTC.

This clonotype was seen at least ten times. This chain connects TRBV20-1 to TRBJ2-7, with TRBD1 as a possible D gene (6 bases). Germline-derived CDR1 and CDR2 are DFQATT and SNEGSKA (reference sequence). Trimming removed 6 bases at V and 2 bases at J, with 20 bases between. The CDR3 totals 15 residues. The CDR3 loop reads CSAEDFSGVTYEQYF. The CDR3 nucleotides read TGCAGTGCGGAGGACTTTTCAGGGGTGACCTACGAGCAGTACTTC.